This T cell receptor (beta chain) came from a study of T cells in women clearing cervical HPV infection. A remark on this clone: Coverage ceases 3 residues before the CDR3 finishes, and the germline J gene fills in the end.

V was trimmed by 5 bases and J by 4 bases, leaving 13 bases between them. The CDR3 is 14 residues long. The germline V gene encodes CDR1 MDHEN and CDR2 SYDVKM. Assay: immunoSEQ multiplex PCR; the TCRdb copy retains only in-frame clones and omits some. Its table lists 30,000 to 45,000 clones. The chain is built from TRBV28 and TRBJ2-3, with D tentatively TRBD1 (6 bases). The sample was blood buffy coat. The clonotype was recovered from a woman between 18 and 75 years old with a cervical HPV16 infection that either progressed to CIN3+ or cleared (not recorded which). The CDR3 reads CASSPQGWADTQYF. Partial CDR3 DNA: TGTGCCAGCAGTCCTCAGGGGTGGGCAGATACG.